Presented here are 25 T cell receptor beta chains from one specimen sequenced in a study of blood T cell repertoires in COVID-19. Data came from immunoSEQ multiplex PCR; TCRdb stores just in-frame clones and leaves some out. The sample contains 200,000 to 300,000 clones, 82% of which appear only once. The specimen sequenced was peripheral blood. The origin of the receptors is a woman of 80 years or more with acute or convalescent COVID-19.

The chain uses TRBV7-2 and TRBJ2-7; TRBD1 matches at 8 bases. The CDR3 length is 15 residues. Losses at the gene ends were 3 bases for V and 3 bases for J; bases not matched to a gene: 7. Germline V CDR1 and CDR2: SGHTA, FQGNSA. The CDR3 DNA is TGTGCCAGCAGCTTTGGGAGGACAGGGCACTACGAGCAGTACTTC. This translates into CASSFGRTGHYEQYF.

The CDR3 DNA follows: TGTGCCAGCAGCTTAGTGTTGGAGGGTGAGCAGTTCTTC. Protein product: CASSLVLEGEQFF. V gene TRBV7-2 combines with J gene TRBJ2-1; perhaps TRBD2 as D (6 bases). Trimming pared 1 base from V and 9 bases from J, leaving 10 bases between. The germline V gene encodes CDR1 SGHTA and CDR2 FQGNSA. CDR3 length equals 13 residues.

The chain uses TRBV19 and TRBJ1-5, with D hard to call. V was clipped by 4 bases and J by 4 bases, with 17 bases between them. Germline lookup yields CDR1 LNHDA and CDR2 SQIVND (reference sequence). The CDR3 runs to 16 residues. CDR3: CASSSTKRGRNQPQHF. For the CDR3, the DNA is TGTGCCAGTAGTAGTACAAAAAGAGGGCGTAATCAGCCCCAGCATTTT.

The sample holds a few counts of this clone. The CDR3 reads CASNLAGGSSSYEQYF. The CDR3 region has the DNA TGTGCCAGCAACCTAGCGGGGGGATCGAGCTCCTACGAGCAGTACTTC. This rearrangement joins TRBV11-2 to TRBJ2-7; 11 bases align to TRBD2. Germline V gene sequence: CDR1 SGHAT, CDR2 FQNNGV. CDR3 size: 16 residues. V lost 7 bases, J lost 0 bases, and 8 bases stayed unmatched.

The chain couples TRBV29-1 to TRBJ1-2; tentative D call: TRBD1 (6 bases). The CDR3 is made up of 15 amino acids. Germline V lookup: CDR1 SQVTM, CDR2 ANQGSEA. V lost 1 base to trimming and J lost 2 bases, with 14 bases between them. The CDR3 spells CSVEASTGINYGYTF. The CDR3 nucleotides are TGCAGCGTTGAAGCCAGCACAGGGATCAACTATGGCTACACCTTC.

The V and J genes are TRBV7-2 and TRBJ2-7, with 7 bases identical to TRBD1. Germline CDR1 and CDR2: SGHTA and FQGNSA. With V trimmed by 4 bases and J by 4 bases, 7 bases remained unmatched. This CDR3 contains 14 residues. The CDR3: CASSSSGTAYEQYF. As DNA, the CDR3 is TGTGCCAGCAGCTCCTCCGGGACAGCTTACGAGCAGTACTTC. Variable domain in full (rest from reference TRBV7-2 and TRBJ2-7): GAGVSQSPSNKVTEKGKDVELRCDPISGHTALYWYRQSLGQGLEFLIYFQGNSAPDKSGLPSDRFSAERTGGSVSTLTIQRTQQEDSAVYLCASSSSGTAYEQYFGPGTRLTVT.

J is TRBJ2-2 and V is TRBV19; TRBD2 agrees at 7 bases. Germline CDR1 and CDR2: LNHDA and SQIVND (reference sequence). The junction had 6 bases not matched to a gene; V was cut back by 3 bases and J by 2 bases. CDR3 length: 16 residues. Here the CDR3 DNA reads TGTGCCAGTAGTATGGGAGGGATTCGTAACACCGGGGAGCTGTTTTTT. This translates into CASSMGGIRNTGELFF.

This clone was counted a few times. The chain links TRBV7-8 to TRBJ2-3; 7 positions match TRBD1. Trimming took 4 bases from V and 0 from J; bases not matched to a gene: 16. Germline CDR1 is SGHVS and CDR2 is FQNEAQ. The CDR3 covers 19 residues. The CDR3 DNA follows: TGTGCCAGCAGCTCAAGCATAACGTGGATGACAGGGAGCACAGATACGCAGTATTTT. Translated, it gives CASSSSITWMTGSTDTQYF.

The V call is TRBV6-5, the J call TRBJ2-5; D not resolved. V dropped 0 bases and J dropped 2 bases, with 10 bases sitting between them. Germline V gene sequence: CDR1 MNHEY, CDR2 SVGAGI. This CDR3 contains 15 residues. The CDR3 reads CASSYSRQNQETQYF. DNA for the CDR3: TGTGCCAGCAGTTACTCGCGGCAGAATCAAGAGACCCAGTACTTC.

CDR3 nucleotides: TGTGCCAGCAGCTCCGTTTGGGGGGGTGAGACCCAGTACTTC. Translated, it gives CASSSVWGGETQYF. V and J are TRBV5-6 and TRBJ2-5, with 7 bases fitting TRBD2. This CDR3 has 14 residues. CDR1 and CDR2 from the germline V gene are SGHDT and YYEEEE. V lost 3 bases to trimming and J lost 5 bases; unmatched junction nucleotides: 7.

This rearrangement joins TRBV6-1 to TRBJ2-1; TRBD2 agrees at 10 bases. Germline assignment: CDR1 MNHNS and CDR2 SASEGT. J gave up 3 bases and V 3 bases, and 5 bases lay outside the gene matches. CDR3 length equals 16 residues. The chain's CDR3 is CASSDRTSGSYNEQFF. The CDR3 region has the DNA TGTGCCAGCAGTGACAGGACTAGCGGAAGCTACAATGAGCAGTTCTTC.

The gene calls are TRBV27 and TRBJ1-4, with D hard to call. From germline, CDR1 is MNHEY and CDR2 SMNVEV (reference sequence). CDR3 size: 15 residues. V gave up 3 bases and J gave up 8 bases, with 16 bases separating them. As DNA, the CDR3 is TGTGCCAGCAGTTTCAGGTGGACTCCCGGGGAAAAACTGTTTTTT. As protein: CASSFRWTPGEKLFF.

This chain joins TRBV7-8 and TRBJ1-1, with D perhaps matching TRBD1 (5 bases). Trimming shortened V by 5 bases and J by 2 bases, and 9 bases separated the two germline ends. The CDR3 totals 13 residues. Per germline, CDR1 SGHVS and CDR2 FQNEAQ. CDR3 amino acids: CASSAGLNTEAFF. CDR3 sequence (DNA): TGTGCCAGCAGCGCGGGGCTTAACACTGAAGCTTTCTTT.

This clone was seen ten or more times. The rearrangement joins TRBV6-4 to TRBJ1-5, with TRBD1 identical over 7 bases. V lost 6 bases, J lost 3 bases, and 23 bases stayed unmatched. CDR1 is MRHNA, CDR2 SNTAGT, per germline. The CDR3 length is 20 residues. Written as DNA, the CDR3 is TGTGCCAGCAGAGTTGTTAAGGCAGGGGGGTATTTTGGAGTCAATCAGCCCCAGCATTTT. Amino acid sequence: CASRVVKAGGYFGVNQPQHF.

CDR3 DNA sequence: TGTGCCAGCAGCTTCTCCGACAGCCCTCTAAACGAGCAGTACTTC. Protein sequence: CASSFSDSPLNEQYF. The genes are TRBV7-2 and TRBJ2-7; weak D call: TRBD1 (5 bases). Trimming removed 3 bases at V and 5 bases at J, with 17 bases between. The CDR3 spans 15 residues. The germline V gene has CDR1 SGHTA and CDR2 FQGNSA.

The chain uses TRBV3-1 (or the pseudogene TRBV3-2) and TRBJ1-6; a weak D match, TRBD1 (5 bases). This CDR3 has 13 amino acids. Germline-derived CDR1 and CDR2 are LGHDT and YNNKEL (reference sequence). With 4 bases removed from V and 8 bases from J, the gap between germline ends came to 9 bases. As DNA, the CDR3 is TGTGCCAGCAGCCTCGGGGGGGATTCACCCCTCCACTTT. It encodes CASSLGGDSPLHF.

The chain recombines TRBV18 with TRBJ2-1; possibly TRBD1 for D (6 bases). CDR1 is KGHSH and CDR2 is LQKENI in the germline V gene. V lost 3 bases and J lost 4, with 13 bases in between. CDR3 length equals 15 residues. The CDR3: CASSPSGTRYNEQFF. The CDR3 region has the DNA TGTGCCAGCTCACCTTCCGGGACAAGGTACAATGAGCAGTTCTTC.

This chain connects TRBV7-2 to TRBJ2-3; weak D call: TRBD2 (6 bases). The CDR3 runs 14 residues. The ends were cut back, 4 bases at V and 6 bases at J, with 14 bases in the middle. Germline lookup yields CDR1 SGHTA and CDR2 FQGNSA. The CDR3 reads CASSSWTTQDTQYF. The CDR3 DNA is TGTGCCAGCAGCTCCTGGACTACTCAGGATACGCAGTATTTT.

The chain has TRBV7-3 and TRBJ2-3; 7 nucleotides agree with TRBD1. The CDR3 contains 16 residues. The V gene's germline CDR1 is SGHTA and CDR2 FQGTGA. The V segment lost 6 bases and the J segment 0 bases; nucleotides outside the gene matches: 9. The CDR3, as DNA: TGTGCCAGCAGTCATGACAGGGTAGGAAGCACAGATACGCAGTATTTT. Its translation: CASSHDRVGSTDTQYF.

This clone occurred once. J is TRBJ1-1 and V is TRBV23-1; TRBD1 is a possible D gene (6 bases). TRBV23-1 is reported as an ORF; its role is uncertain. CDR3 length: 21 residues. V was cut by 3 bases and J by 0 bases, with 29 bases left in between. CDR3 coding DNA: TGCGCCAGCAGTCATGATCTAGTGGCGACAGGTTCCTTTTTTTTGAACACTGAAGCTTTCTTT. Protein: CASSHDLVATGSFFLNTEAFF.

V and J are TRBV11-1 and TRBJ2-3; TRBD2 aligns across 10 bases. The germline V gene has CDR1 SGHAT and CDR2 FQDESV (reference sequence). The CDR3 is 18 residues long. With V trimmed by 0 bases and J by 4 bases, 10 bases remained unmatched. The CDR3 is CASSLARFSGGRADTQYF. The CDR3 DNA sequence: TGTGCCAGCAGCTTAGCTCGCTTTAGCGGGGGGAGGGCAGATACGCAGTATTTT.

The V and J genes are TRBV7-9 and TRBJ2-5, with D maybe TRBD2 (6 bases). With 5 bases removed from V and 6 bases from J, the gap between germline ends came to 10 bases. This CDR3 has 12 residues. Germline V gene sequence: CDR1 SEHNR, CDR2 FQNEAQ (reference sequence). The chain's CDR3 is CASSQDYQTQYF. CDR3 nucleotide sequence: TGTGCCAGCAGCCAGGACTATCAGACCCAGTACTTC.

The chain couples TRBV5-1 to TRBJ2-1; 8 bases line up with TRBD2. The length of the CDR3 is 14 residues. Germline V gene data show CDR1 as SGHRS and CDR2 as YFSETQ. V was clipped by 0 bases and J by 11 bases; unmatched bases: 7. CDR3 protein: CASSLVREGRKQFF. CDR3 nucleotides: TGCGCCAGCAGCTTGGTACGGGAGGGCCGAAAGCAGTTCTTC.

The chain links TRBV7-3 to TRBJ2-1, with a tentative D call TRBD2 (6 bases). Germline V gene sequence: CDR1 SGHTA, CDR2 FQGTGA. The CDR3 is made up of 14 amino acids. The V end was cut by 1 base, the J end by 5 bases, with 9 bases between. In DNA form, the CDR3 reads TGTGCCAGCAGCTTAAATAGCGGTAACAATGAGCAGTTCTTC. It encodes CASSLNSGNNEQFF. Drawing the rest from reference TRBV7-3 and TRBJ2-1, the complete variable domain is GAGVSQTPSNKVTEKGKYVELRCDPISGHTALYWYRQSLGQGPEFLIYFQGTGAADDSGLPNDRFFAVRPEGSVSTLKIQRTERGDSAVYLCASSLNSGNNEQFFGPGTRLTVL.

The V gene is TRBV7-9, the J gene TRBJ2-7; 9 bases agree with TRBD2. V was pared by 1 base and J by 3 bases, with 4 bases of the junction left unmatched. Germline CDR1 and CDR2: SEHNR and FQNEAQ (reference sequence). This CDR3 spans 15 amino acids. The CDR3 spells CASSLVLAGLYEQYF. The CDR3 DNA sequence: TGTGCCAGCAGCTTAGTTCTAGCGGGGCTCTACGAGCAGTACTTC.